This T cell receptor beta chain was obtained from a study of CD8 T cells in Susac syndrome. Whole-study findings and limits: It was acknowledged in the study that its TCR sequencing and HLA analysis involved a relatively small number of individuals.

Deletions cut 0 bases from V and 3 bases from J, with 19 bases between. CDR1 and CDR2 from the germline V gene are SNHLY and FYNNEI. This CDR3 has 18 residues. The T cells that were sequenced for TCR beta were CD8+ and CD4+ cells from blood. It was negative isolation that provided the CD8+ and CD4+ T cells, whereas TEMRA cells were enriched by FACS. Reverse transcription used roughly 0.5 to 1 ug RNA and random hexamers. Amplification of TCR beta CDR3 used immunoSEQ multiplex PCR across 54 Vbeta and 13 Jbeta. TCRdb reprocessed the immunoSEQ multiplex PCR reads via MiXCR and lists one record per CDR3 protein. The data show some 130,000 distinct CDR3 sequences, with around 85% seen just once and roughly 0.53% held by the top ten. Remarks on this clonotype: Its antigen remains unidentified.

The V call is TRBV2, the J call TRBJ2-3; no definite D call. The source material was CD8+ T cells from PBMCs. The TCR was taken from a human donor with multiple sclerosis. CDR3 in DNA: TGTGCCAGCAGTGAAGCGCTTCTCTGGGAATTGAGGACAGATACGCAGTATTTT. Residues: CASSEALLWELRTDTQYF.